These T cell receptor beta chains were read from a single sample in a study of cytomegalovirus exposure and HLA in healthy donors. Assay used: immunoSEQ multiplex PCR; TCRdb lists only in-frame clones, some missing. The repertoire holds 100,000 or so clones, with approximately 80% as singletons. Input material: PBMCs. The receptors derive from a human donor in good health. The CDR3 runs from the conserved cysteine through the conserved F or W. Fields, in order: D gene, V gene, J gene, clone size, CDR3 DNA, CDR3 protein. A D gene is named only where the DNA matches it firmly. Clone size is shown for a subset of rows, as once, few, many or a class of expanded clone.

d_call: TRBD1; v_call: TRBV4-1; j_call: TRBJ2-3; clone_size: NA; cdr3_nt: TGCGCCAGCAGCCAAGCCAGGGGGTCCGGCACAGATACGCAGTATTTT; cdr3_aa: CASSQARGSGTDTQYF
d_call: NA; v_call: TRBV6-6; j_call: TRBJ2-7; clone_size: NA; cdr3_nt: TGTGCCAGCAGTTACTCGATGAGAGCTTACAGCGAGCAGTACTTC; cdr3_aa: CASSYSMRAYSEQYF
d_call: NA; v_call: TRBV7-2; j_call: TRBJ2-1; clone_size: NA; cdr3_nt: TGTGCCAGCAGCGCCCCGGGTGAGCAGTTCTTC; cdr3_aa: CASSAPGEQFF
d_call: TRBD1; v_call: TRBV6-1; j_call: TRBJ2-5; clone_size: NA; cdr3_nt: TGTGCCAGCAGTGAGGCAGGGGGCAGAGGGGAGACCCAGTACTTC; cdr3_aa: CASSEAGGRGETQYF
d_call: NA; v_call: TRBV5-6; j_call: TRBJ2-1; clone_size: few; cdr3_nt: TGTGCCAGCAGCGATATGGCAGGGGCAATCAATGAGCAGTTCTTC; cdr3_aa: CASSDMAGAINEQFF
d_call: TRBD2; v_call: TRBV4-2; j_call: TRBJ2-5; clone_size: NA; cdr3_nt: TGTGCCAGCAGACGGACTAGCGGGGAGCAAGAGACCCAGTACTTC; cdr3_aa: CASRRTSGEQETQYF
d_call: TRBD2; v_call: TRBV9; j_call: TRBJ2-7; clone_size: NA; cdr3_nt: TGTGCCAGCAGCGTAGCGGCTAGCGGGACCTACGAGCAGTACTTC; cdr3_aa: CASSVAASGTYEQYF
d_call: NA; v_call: TRBV27; j_call: TRBJ2-3; clone_size: NA; cdr3_nt: TGTGCCAGCAGGAGGAGGCTGGACACAGATACGCAGTATTTT; cdr3_aa: CASRRRLDTDTQYF
d_call: TRBD2; v_call: TRBV7-3; j_call: TRBJ2-1; clone_size: NA; cdr3_nt: TGTGCCAGCAGCTCGTCGACTAGCTCCAATGAGCAGTTCTTC; cdr3_aa: CASSSSTSSNEQFF
d_call: TRBD1; v_call: TRBV5-6; j_call: TRBJ1-5; clone_size: NA; cdr3_nt: TGTGCCAGCAGCACCCGGACAGGTTCGGGCAATCAGCCCCAGCATTTT; cdr3_aa: CASSTRTGSGNQPQHF
d_call: NA; v_call: TRBV2; j_call: TRBJ1-1; clone_size: NA; cdr3_nt: TGTGCCAGCAGTGTGGGCAACACTGAAGCTTTCTTT; cdr3_aa: CASSVGNTEAFF
d_call: TRBD1; v_call: TRBV29-1; j_call: TRBJ2-1; clone_size: NA; cdr3_nt: TGCAGCGGACAGGGGTCCAATGAGCAGTTCTTC; cdr3_aa: CSGQGSNEQFF
d_call: NA; v_call: TRBV18; j_call: TRBJ1-2; clone_size: once; cdr3_nt: TGTGCCAGCTCACCAGGGGGGAGCCCCACTAACTATGGCTACACCTTC; cdr3_aa: CASSPGGSPTNYGYTF
d_call: NA; v_call: TRBV6-5; j_call: TRBJ2-4; clone_size: NA; cdr3_nt: TGTGCCAGCAGTGGCATGGGACTAGCCAAAAACATTCAGTACTTC; cdr3_aa: CASSGMGLAKNIQYF
d_call: TRBD2; v_call: TRBV19; j_call: TRBJ2-3; clone_size: once; cdr3_nt: TGTGCCAGTAGTACTAGCGGGAGGTTCACAGATACGCAGTATTTT; cdr3_aa: CASSTSGRFTDTQYF
d_call: NA; v_call: TRBV20-1; j_call: TRBJ2-7; clone_size: few; cdr3_nt: TGCAGTGCTACCGGGACCTACGAGCAGTACTTC; cdr3_aa: CSATGTYEQYF
d_call: NA; v_call: TRBV6-5; j_call: TRBJ1-3; clone_size: NA; cdr3_nt: TGTGCCAGCAGTTACCTGGGAGGCGGAGGCACCATATATTTT; cdr3_aa: CASSYLGGGGTIYF
d_call: NA; v_call: TRBV18; j_call: TRBJ2-7; clone_size: NA; cdr3_nt: TGTGCCAGCTCACCACCGAACAAAGTCAAAAACTACGAGCAGTACTTC; cdr3_aa: CASSPPNKVKNYEQYF
d_call: TRBD2; v_call: TRBV9; j_call: TRBJ2-7; clone_size: NA; cdr3_nt: TGTGCCAGCAGCGTAGCGCTAGCGGCTACCTACGAGCAGTACTTC; cdr3_aa: CASSVALAATYEQYF
d_call: NA; v_call: TRBV9; j_call: TRBJ2-7; clone_size: NA; cdr3_nt: TGTGCCAGCAGCGTAGATAAGTTTAGCCGCCTTAGCTCCTACGAGCAGTACTTC; cdr3_aa: CASSVDKFSRLSSYEQYF
d_call: TRBD2; v_call: TRBV7-6; j_call: TRBJ2-2; clone_size: NA; cdr3_nt: TGTGCCAGCAGCTTACCTAGCGGGAGGCCGAACACCGGGGAGCTGTTTTTT; cdr3_aa: CASSLPSGRPNTGELFF
d_call: NA; v_call: TRBV5-1; j_call: TRBJ2-5; clone_size: once; cdr3_nt: TGCGCCAGCAGCTTGGCCGGGAATCAAGAGACCCAGTACTTC; cdr3_aa: CASSLAGNQETQYF